The clone carrying this T cell receptor beta chain was counted between two and nine times. This sample is drawn from a study of patients and donors after allogeneic stem cell transplantation. TCRdb re-derived calls from the RT-PCR reads in MiXCR, one entry per CDR3 protein. The sample has roughly 190,000 distinct CDR3 sequences, 41% seen once. V gave up 6 bases and J gave up 4 bases; unmatched junction bases: 3. Germline-derived CDR1 and CDR2 are SQVTM and ANQGSEA. The CDR3 has 12 amino acids. The sample consisted of blood, either unsorted or a sorted T cell fraction (not recorded which). The sequence was obtained from a human donor who was either an allogeneic HSCT recipient or a stem cell or donor lymphocyte infusion donor (not recorded which). It is not recorded whose cells these are; they may come from a transplant donor. The chain carries TRBV29-1 and TRBJ1-2; 9 bases are shared with TRBD1. This chain's CDR3 is CSVAGQGYGYTF. The CDR3 nucleotides read TGCAGCGTCGCGGGACAGGGCTATGGCTACACCTTC.